This TCR beta chain was recorded in a study of response to subunit inactivated influenza vaccine. Germline lookup yields CDR1 MNHEY and CDR2 SMNVEV (reference sequence). The CDR3 has 15 amino acids. V shed 3 bases, J shed 4 bases, and the junction held 8 bases outside the gene matches. One entry per CDR3 protein, called by TCRdb with MiXCR from the RT-PCR reads. The table lists hundreds of thousands of distinct CDR3 sequences, roughly 13% of them singletons. The chain is built from TRBV27 and TRBJ1-1; the match to TRBD1 covers 7 bases. This receptor was identified in a man aged 50-60 years who received an inactivated influenza vaccine. Sequencing used PBMCs from blood, obtained 35 to 45 days after vaccination. The DNA of the CDR3 is TGTGCCAGCAGTTTGCTAACAGGGGTGGTCACTGAAGCTTTCTTT. This codes for CASSLLTGVVTEAFF.